Listed here are 32 T cell receptor beta chains from one sample, sequenced in a study of blood T cell repertoires in COVID-19. The protocol was immunoSEQ multiplex PCR, while the TCRdb copy is restricted to in-frame clones and leaves out a portion. The sample yields tens of thousands of clones, 88% seen once. Sample: peripheral blood. These TCRs come from a human donor in a cohort sampled during active COVID-19.

This chain uses TRBV12-3 or TRBV12-4 with TRBJ2-1; D may be TRBD1 (6 bases). The CDR3 spans 13 residues. The V and J ends lost 10 bases and 0 bases respectively, with 10 bases between them. The CDR3 reads CAIQGSSYNEQFF. DNA for the CDR3: TGTGCCATCCAGGGGAGCTCCTACAATGAGCAGTTCTTC.

The CDR3 DNA sequence: TGCGCCAGCAGCGAGGGGGGGAACTATGGCTACACCTTC. Translating it yields CASSEGGNYGYTF. V usage is TRBV5-1 and J usage is TRBJ1-2; tentative D call: TRBD1 (6 bases). Germline-derived CDR1 and CDR2 are SGHRS and YFSETQ. V was shortened by 4 bases and J by 2 bases, with 9 bases between the two germline ends. The CDR3 extends over 13 amino acids. The complete variable domain, with remaining parts taken from reference TRBV5-1 and TRBJ1-2, reads KAGVTQTPRYLIKTRGQQVTLSCSPISGHRSVSWYQQTPGQGLQFLFEYFSETQRNKGNFPGRFSGRQFSNSRSEMNVSTLELGDSALYLCASSEGGNYGYTFGSGTRLTVV.

V is TRBV6-2 or TRBV6-3 and J is TRBJ2-3, with a weak D call TRBD2 (5 bases). The CDR3 contains 16 residues. Germline V gives CDR1 MNHEY, CDR2 SVGEGT. The V end lost 4 bases, the J end lost 1 base, and 15 bases lay between the germline ends. The CDR3 here is CASSSFSSRGTDTQYF. The DNA for the CDR3 is TGTGCCAGCAGTTCCTTCTCTAGCCGGGGCACAGATACGCAGTATTTT.

The V call is TRBV5-5, the J call TRBJ1-1; 8 bases are a match to TRBD1. Germline V gives CDR1 SGHKS, CDR2 YYEKEE (reference sequence). V trimming: 1 base; J trimming: 1 base; junction bases outside the gene matches: 6. CDR3 length: 16 residues. CDR3 nucleotide sequence: TGTGCCAGCAGCTTGAGAACCGGGACAGGGAACACTGAAGCTTTCTTT. It encodes CASSLRTGTGNTEAFF.

In DNA form, the CDR3 reads TGTGCCAGCAGACAGGGTCCCTCTGGGACTGAAGCTTTCTTT. Translating it yields CASRQGPSGTEAFF. This sequence joins TRBV6-5 and TRBJ1-1; perhaps TRBD1 as D (6 bases). Germline CDR1 is MNHEY and CDR2 is SVGAGI. Deletions cut 6 bases from V and 5 bases from J, with 16 bases between. CDR3 length: 14 amino acids.

The CDR3 DNA follows: TGTGCCTCAGACAGGGTTGGAAATTCACCCCTCCACTTT. This encodes CASDRVGNSPLHF. V and J are TRBV30 and TRBJ1-6, with TRBD1 matching over 7 bases. The germline V gene encodes CDR1 GTSNPN and CDR2 SVGIG (reference sequence). Trimming took 7 bases from V and 7 from J; bases not matched to a gene: 7. The CDR3 has 13 amino acids.

The chain's CDR3 is CASNQGAANEKLFF. The DNA for the CDR3 is TGTGCCAGCAATCAGGGGGCAGCTAATGAAAAACTGTTTTTT. The genes are TRBV2 and TRBJ1-4; TRBD1 aligns across 8 bases. V lost 7 bases, J lost 3 bases, and 4 bases stayed unmatched. This CDR3 contains 14 residues. In germline, CDR1 is SNHLY, CDR2 FYNNEI.

This clone was detected only once. This rearrangement joins TRBV6-2 or TRBV6-3 to TRBJ1-5; 10 positions match TRBD1. CDR3 length: 17 residues. V gave up 4 bases and J gave up 1 base; unmatched junction bases: 7. The germline CDR1 and CDR2 sequences are MNHEY and SVGEGT. CDR3 sequence (DNA): TGTGCCAGCAGTTCTGACAGGGGGCGTATGAGCAATCAGCCCCAGCATTTT. Translation: CASSSDRGRMSNQPQHF.

This clone was counted a single time. The V gene is TRBV28, the J gene TRBJ2-7, with 10 bases fitting TRBD1. This CDR3 region has 16 residues. CDR1 MDHEN and CDR2 SYDVKM come from the germline V gene. After removal of 7 bases from V and 3 bases from J, the junction contained 12 bases not matched to a gene. The CDR3 here is CASNPPGQGPYYEQYF. DNA for the CDR3: TGTGCCAGCAATCCCCCGGGACAGGGGCCTTACTACGAGCAGTACTTC.

This clone was seen more than once but under ten times. The chain couples TRBV4-2 to TRBJ2-2, with 12 bases matching TRBD2. V shed 2 bases and J 1 base; nucleotides not matched to a gene: 2. CDR3 length: 17 residues. The V gene's germline CDR1 is LGHNA and CDR2 YNFKEQ. CDR3 region: CASSQPGLAGNTGELFF. CDR3 sequence (DNA): TGTGCCAGCAGCCAACCGGGACTAGCGGGGAACACCGGGGAGCTGTTTTTT.

The V gene is TRBV4-3, the J gene TRBJ2-3; 8 bases are a match to TRBD2. Germline CDR1 LGHNA, CDR2 YSLEER. V lost 4 bases and J lost 6; bases outside the gene matches: 9. The CDR3 runs 15 residues. The CDR3: CASSPGGPFTDTQYF. CDR3 DNA: TGCGCCAGCAGCCCGGGAGGGCCGTTCACGGATACGCAGTATTTT.

The V call is TRBV6-5, the J call TRBJ1-1, with D possibly TRBD1 on 5 matching bases. Trimming took 6 bases from V and 5 from J, leaving 16 bases between them. Germline lookup yields CDR1 MNHEY and CDR2 SVGAGI. The CDR3 is 14 residues long. The CDR3 coding sequence is TGTGCCAGCAGCCCCGGGGGGGGTTGGACTGAAGCTTTCTTT. Protein: CASSPGGGWTEAFF.

The chain uses TRBV7-2 and TRBJ2-3; 12 bases map to TRBD2. J gave up 1 base and V 2 bases, and 7 bases lay outside the gene matches. The length of the CDR3 is 18 residues. Per the germline V gene, CDR1 is SGHTA and CDR2 is FQGNSA. This chain's CDR3 is CASSLTASGRAGTDTQYF. CDR3 coding DNA: TGTGCCAGCAGCTTAACCGCTAGCGGGAGGGCCGGCACAGATACGCAGTATTTT.

This chain joins TRBV28 and TRBJ1-6; the D gene is possibly TRBD1 (6 bases). V was shortened by 2 bases and J by 9 bases, with 14 bases between the two germline ends. CDR3 length: 15 residues. The germline gives CDR1 MDHEN, CDR2 SYDVKM. The CDR3 DNA reads as TGTGCCAGCAGTTTAGGTCCCAGGGGTGGTTCACCCCTCCACTTT. It is translated as CASSLGPRGGSPLHF.

This chain connects TRBV11-3 to TRBJ1-1, with 7 bases that match TRBD1. Trimming removed 7 bases from V and 1 base from J; junction bases left unmatched: 12. Looked up from germline, CDR1 is SGHNT and CDR2 is YENEEA. The CDR3 consists of 16 residues. The CDR3 spells CASTKTGAAKNTEAFF. The CDR3 bases are TGTGCCAGCACCAAAACAGGGGCAGCCAAGAACACTGAAGCTTTCTTT.

This sequence joins TRBV2 and TRBJ1-4; no clear D gene. With 8 bases removed from V and 0 bases from J, the gap between germline ends came to 10 bases. Germline V gene lookup returns CDR1 SNHLY and CDR2 FYNNEI. CDR3 length: 14 residues. The CDR3 region is CASRLVSTNEKLFF. CDR3 DNA: TGTGCCAGCCGACTGGTATCAACTAATGAAAAACTGTTTTTT.

The rearrangement uses TRBV25-1 and TRBJ1-1; a weak D match, TRBD1 (6 bases). This CDR3 has 17 amino acids. V lost 7 bases, J lost 3 bases, and 24 bases lay in between. Germline V gene sequence: CDR1 MGHDK, CDR2 SYGVNS. CDR3 DNA sequence: TGTGCCAGCACCCCCTCTGGTGGGGGCGGGAGGTACACTGAAGCTTTCTTT. It is translated as CASTPSGGGGRYTEAFF.

This clone was seen once. The chain carries TRBV4-1 and TRBJ1-2; TRBD1 aligns across 8 bases. V shed 4 bases, J shed 7 bases, and the junction held 5 bases outside the gene matches. The germline V gene encodes CDR1 MGHRA and CDR2 YSYEKL. There are 13 residues in the CDR3. As DNA, the CDR3 is TGCGCCAGCAGCCGAGACAGGGGACGTGGCTACACCTTC. Protein sequence: CASSRDRGRGYTF.

The chain is built from TRBV6-6 and TRBJ2-7; 7 nucleotides match TRBD1. This CDR3 comprises 15 residues. Trimming removed 6 bases from V and 2 bases from J; junction bases left unmatched: 10. Germline CDR1 is MNHNY and CDR2 is SVGAGI (reference sequence). CDR3 DNA: TGTGCCAGCAGCACGCGGCAGGGGGTAGCCTACGAGCAGTACTTC. As protein: CASSTRQGVAYEQYF.

The chain links TRBV4-1 to TRBJ1-5, with TRBD1 as a possible D gene (6 bases). Deletions cut 5 bases from V and 2 bases from J, with 13 bases between. This CDR3 comprises 15 residues. Per germline, CDR1 MGHRA and CDR2 YSYEKL. CDR3 sequence reads: CASSTDSRGNQPQHF. The CDR3 DNA reads TGCGCCAGCAGCACGGACAGCCGAGGCAATCAGCCCCAGCATTTT.

The CDR3 sequence is CASSQESGGGAYETQYF. DNA of the CDR3: TGTGCCAGCAGCCAAGAATCGGGTGGGGGGGCATACGAGACCCAGTACTTC. The J gene is TRBJ2-5, the V gene TRBV3-1 (or the pseudogene TRBV3-2); maybe TRBD2 (7 bases). Germline V gene data show CDR1 as LGHDT and CDR2 as YNNKEL (reference sequence). The CDR3 is 17 amino acids. Between the trimmed V and J ends, which lost 0 bases and 5 bases, there was a span of 19 bases.

The chain carries TRBV27 and TRBJ2-5; D is uncertain. In germline, CDR1 is MNHEY, CDR2 SMNVEV (reference sequence). With 0 bases removed from V and 5 bases from J, the gap between germline ends came to 7 bases. This CDR3 comprises 13 residues. CDR3 sequence: CASSLSRSETQYF. In DNA form, the CDR3 reads TGTGCCAGCAGTTTATCGAGGTCGGAGACCCAGTACTTC.

The chain links TRBV18 to TRBJ1-2, with D maybe TRBD1 (6 bases). Per the germline V gene, CDR1 is KGHSH and CDR2 is LQKENI. There are 13 residues in the CDR3. Trimming removed 3 bases from V and 5 bases from J, with 10 bases in between. The CDR3 spells CASSPEGGYGYTF. The DNA for the CDR3 is TGTGCCAGCTCACCCGAGGGGGGGTATGGCTACACCTTC.

This clone was seen a single time. V and J are TRBV2 and TRBJ2-2, with 10 positions matching TRBD1. Trimming at V came to 6 bases and at J to 5 bases, leaving 6 bases not matched to a gene. The CDR3 consists of 15 residues. Germline V lookup: CDR1 SNHLY, CDR2 FYNNEI. The CDR3 region is CASRSGQGGTGELFF. CDR3 in DNA: TGTGCCAGCAGATCCGGACAGGGGGGAACCGGGGAGCTGTTTTTT.

This sequence joins TRBV5-1 and TRBJ1-1, with 8 bases aligning to TRBD1. The V gene end was trimmed by 3 bases and the J gene end by 0 bases; junction bases not matched to a gene: 1. There are 14 residues in the CDR3. CDR1 and CDR2 from the germline V gene are SGHRS and YFSETQ. CDR3 region: CASSSTGVNTEAFF. DNA of the CDR3: TGCGCCAGCAGCTCGACAGGGGTGAACACTGAAGCTTTCTTT.

This clone showed up just once. The chain carries TRBV6-6 and TRBJ1-1; D uncertain. The CDR3 contains 16 residues. V was pared by 7 bases and J by 0 bases, with 18 bases between. Per germline, CDR1 MNHNY and CDR2 SVGAGI (reference sequence). CDR3 sequence: CASTLLGSDLNTEAFF. DNA for the CDR3: TGTGCCAGCACCCTCTTAGGGAGCGACTTGAACACTGAAGCTTTCTTT.

This clone occurred once. At the DNA level, this CDR3 is encoded by other sequences in the same sample as well. This chain connects TRBV6-5 to TRBJ2-7; 8 bases are a match to TRBD1. The CDR3 is 14 residues long. Germline CDR1 reads MNHEY; CDR2 reads SVGAGI. Losses at the gene ends were 2 bases for V and 3 bases for J; bases not matched to a gene: 3. The CDR3 loop reads CASSYGTGGYEQYF. In nucleotides, the CDR3 is TGTGCCAGCAGTTACGGGACAGGAGGCTACGAGCAGTACTTC.

The V call is TRBV18, the J call TRBJ1-2; TRBD1 might be the D (6 bases). The CDR3 contains 19 residues. Trimming took off 2 bases at V and 0 bases at J, with 22 bases between the two ends. The V gene's germline CDR1 is KGHSH and CDR2 LQKENI. The CDR3 DNA reads TGTGCCAGCTCACCAACCACACAGGGCTTCTATCTATCTAACTATGGCTACACCTTC. Encoded protein: CASSPTTQGFYLSNYGYTF.

The chain links TRBV7-6 to TRBJ2-1, with 7 bases lining up with TRBD1. There are 17 residues in the CDR3. CDR1 and CDR2 from the germline V gene are SGHVS and FNYEAQ. Trimming at V came to 2 bases and at J to 4 bases, leaving 11 bases not matched to a gene. The CDR3 loop reads CASSLSLRTGAYNEQFF. In DNA, the CDR3 is TGTGCCAGCAGCTTAAGTTTGAGAACAGGGGCTTACAATGAGCAGTTCTTC.

The rearrangement joins TRBV7-2 to TRBJ1-2; 7 nucleotides align to TRBD1. Germline assignment: CDR1 SGHTA and CDR2 FQGNSA. CDR3 size: 15 residues. J was trimmed by 0 bases and V by 4 bases; bases with no gene match: 5. The CDR3 DNA sequence: TGTGCCAGCAGCTATAGGGACAGATCTAACTATGGCTACACCTTC. This translates into CASSYRDRSNYGYTF.

The chain couples TRBV6-5 to TRBJ2-4; a weak D match, TRBD1 (5 bases). Germline V lookup: CDR1 MNHEY, CDR2 SVGAGI. The CDR3 totals 14 residues. Trimming cost V 5 bases and J 0 bases, with 8 bases left between them. Here the CDR3 reads CASSNRLAKNIQYF. The DNA for the CDR3 is TGTGCCAGCAGTAACAGGCTAGCCAAAAACATTCAGTACTTC.

The DNA for the CDR3 is TGTGCCAGCGGGAGACAGGGAAATCAGGAGCAGTACTTC. Translating gives CASGRQGNQEQYF. The V gene is TRBV27, the J gene TRBJ2-7, with 7 positions matching TRBD1. The CDR3 has 13 amino acids. Germline loops: CDR1 MNHEY, CDR2 SMNVEV (reference sequence). V was pared by 8 bases and J by 7 bases, with 11 bases of the junction left unmatched.